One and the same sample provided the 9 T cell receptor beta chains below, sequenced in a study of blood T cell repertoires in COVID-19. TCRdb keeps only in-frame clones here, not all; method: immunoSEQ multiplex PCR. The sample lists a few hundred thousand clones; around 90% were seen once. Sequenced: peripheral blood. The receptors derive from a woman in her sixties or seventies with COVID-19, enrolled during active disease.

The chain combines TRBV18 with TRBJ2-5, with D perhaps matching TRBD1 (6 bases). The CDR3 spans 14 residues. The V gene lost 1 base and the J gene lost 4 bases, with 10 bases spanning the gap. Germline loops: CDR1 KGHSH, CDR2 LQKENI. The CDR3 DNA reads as TGTGCCAGCTCACCACTTGGGGGCCCAGAGACCCAGTACTTC. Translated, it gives CASSPLGGPETQYF.

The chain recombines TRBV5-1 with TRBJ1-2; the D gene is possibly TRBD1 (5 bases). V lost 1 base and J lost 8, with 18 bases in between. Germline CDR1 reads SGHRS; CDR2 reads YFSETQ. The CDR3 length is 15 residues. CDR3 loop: CASSLNPDIVGGYTF. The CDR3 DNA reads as TGCGCCAGCAGCTTGAATCCGGACATTGTCGGGGGCTACACCTTC.

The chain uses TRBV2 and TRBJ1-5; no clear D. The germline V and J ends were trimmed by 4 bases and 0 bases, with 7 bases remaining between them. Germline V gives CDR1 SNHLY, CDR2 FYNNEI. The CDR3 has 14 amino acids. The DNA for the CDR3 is TGTGCCAGCAGTGTCCTGTATAGCAATCAGCCCCAGCATTTT. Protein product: CASSVLYSNQPQHF. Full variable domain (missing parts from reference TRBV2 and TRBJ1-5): EPEVTQTPSHQVTQMGQEVILRCVPISNHLYFYWYRQILGQKVEFLVSFYNNEISEKSEIFDDQFSVERPDGSNFTLKIRSTKLEDSAMYFCASSVLYSNQPQHFGDGTRLSIL.

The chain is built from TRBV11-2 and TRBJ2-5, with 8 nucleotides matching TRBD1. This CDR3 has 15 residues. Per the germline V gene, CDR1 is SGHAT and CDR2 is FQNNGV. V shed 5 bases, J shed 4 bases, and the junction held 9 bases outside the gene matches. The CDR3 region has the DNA TGTGCCAGCAGCAACAGGCAGGGGGCGGTAGAGACCCAGTACTTC. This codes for CASSNRQGAVETQYF.

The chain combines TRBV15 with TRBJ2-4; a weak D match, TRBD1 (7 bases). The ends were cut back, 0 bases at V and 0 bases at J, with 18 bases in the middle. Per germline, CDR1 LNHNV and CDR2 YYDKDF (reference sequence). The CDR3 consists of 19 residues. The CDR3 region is CATSRDRGWDSLAKNIQYF. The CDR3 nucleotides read TGTGCCACCAGCAGAGATCGGGGGTGGGACAGTTTAGCCAAAAACATTCAGTACTTC.

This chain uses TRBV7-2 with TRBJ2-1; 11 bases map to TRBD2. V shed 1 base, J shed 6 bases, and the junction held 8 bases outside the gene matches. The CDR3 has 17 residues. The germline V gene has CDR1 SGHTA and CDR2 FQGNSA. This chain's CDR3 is CASSLETSGVIVNEQFF. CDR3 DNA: TGTGCCAGCAGCTTAGAGACTAGCGGGGTGATTGTCAATGAGCAGTTCTTC.

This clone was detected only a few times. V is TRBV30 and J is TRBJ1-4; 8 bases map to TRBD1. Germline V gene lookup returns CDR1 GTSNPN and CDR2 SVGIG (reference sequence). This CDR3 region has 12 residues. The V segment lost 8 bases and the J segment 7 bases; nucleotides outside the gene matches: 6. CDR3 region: CARGQGTEKLFF. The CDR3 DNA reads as TGTGCCCGCGGACAGGGTACTGAAAAACTGTTTTTT.

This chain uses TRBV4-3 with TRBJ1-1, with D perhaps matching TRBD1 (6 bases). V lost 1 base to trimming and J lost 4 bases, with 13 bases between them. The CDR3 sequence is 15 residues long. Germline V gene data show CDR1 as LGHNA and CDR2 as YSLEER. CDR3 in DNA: TGCGCCAGCAGCCAAGTCCGCAGGGGCTTCACTGAAGCTTTCTTT. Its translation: CASSQVRRGFTEAFF.

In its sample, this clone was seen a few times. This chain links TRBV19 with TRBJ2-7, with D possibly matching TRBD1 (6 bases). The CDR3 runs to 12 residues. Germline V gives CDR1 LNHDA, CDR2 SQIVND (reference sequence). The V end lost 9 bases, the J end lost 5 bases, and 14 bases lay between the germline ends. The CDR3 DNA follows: TGTGCCAGCGGGACAACTAAGAACGAGCAGTACTTC. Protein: CASGTTKNEQYF.